The next 11 T cell receptor beta chains were all read from a single sample in a study of T cell responses to AZD1222 COVID-19 vaccine. The method was immunoSEQ multiplex PCR; TCRdb's version includes in-frame clones alone and lacks a portion of them. The sample contains about 180,000 clones, about 86% of which appear only once. Sequenced material: peripheral blood, taken 28 days after the second AZD1222 dose. The receptors stem from an adult who received the AZD1222 COVID-19 vaccine.

This sequence joins TRBV12-3 or TRBV12-4 and TRBJ1-1; D uncertain. V was pared by 6 bases and J by 1 base, with 9 bases between. The CDR3 is 13 residues long. The CDR3 DNA follows: TGTGCCAGCAGGAAGGTCGAGAACACTGAAGCTTTCTTT. The encoded protein is CASRKVENTEAFF.

The chain carries TRBV2 and TRBJ1-1; D ambiguous. Trimming shortened V by 6 bases and J by 6 bases, and 17 bases separated the two germline ends. The CDR3 totals 14 residues. Germline V CDR1 and CDR2: SNHLY, FYNNEI. The CDR3 sequence is CASRSRGMGSEAFF. CDR3 sequence (DNA): TGTGCCAGCAGATCTCGGGGAATGGGTTCTGAAGCTTTCTTT.

This sequence joins TRBV4-1 and TRBJ2-1, with D uncertain. Trimming removed 4 bases at V and 1 base at J, with 11 bases between. The CDR3 extends over 15 amino acids. Germline V gives CDR1 MGHRA, CDR2 YSYEKL. The CDR3 sequence: CASSPQTASYNEQFF. In DNA, the CDR3 is TGCGCCAGCAGCCCCCAGACTGCTTCCTACAATGAGCAGTTCTTC.

This clone was counted a single time. The rearrangement uses TRBV19 and TRBJ2-1; 7 nucleotides line up with TRBD1. The V segment lost 7 bases and the J segment 6 bases; nucleotides outside the gene matches: 15. CDR3 length: 16 amino acids. The germline gives CDR1 LNHDA, CDR2 SQIVND (reference sequence). This CDR3 reads CASNWGRNRGSNEQFF. The CDR3 DNA follows: TGTGCCAGTAATTGGGGCCGAAACAGGGGTTCCAATGAGCAGTTCTTC.

The rearrangement joins TRBV6-5 to TRBJ1-5; 9 positions match TRBD1. CDR1 MNHEY and CDR2 SVGAGI come from the germline V gene. CDR3 length equals 15 residues. V shed 4 bases, J shed 2 bases, and the junction held 3 bases outside the gene matches. The DNA for the CDR3 is TGTGCCAGCAGTTTAAGGACAGGGGGCAATCAGCCCCAGCATTTT. It is translated as CASSLRTGGNQPQHF.

The gene calls are TRBV21-1 and TRBJ2-3; the DNA was not used to check the table's D call, TRBD2. TRBV21-1 is an annotated pseudogene. This CDR3 has 16 amino acids. The CDR3 bases are TGTGCCAGCAGCAAAGAGACTGGGTCCCCCCCAGATACGCAGTATTTT. This gives the protein CASSKETGSPPDTQYF.

This chain uses TRBV4-2 with TRBJ1-4; maybe TRBD1 (6 bases). Trimming removed 4 bases at V and 5 bases at J, with 23 bases between. Germline V gene lookup returns CDR1 LGHNA and CDR2 YNFKEQ. CDR3 length: 18 amino acids. This chain's CDR3 is CASSLAPRTALTNEKLFF. The CDR3 bases are TGTGCCAGCAGCCTCGCCCCGAGGACAGCTCTTACCAATGAAAAACTGTTTTTT.

J is TRBJ2-1 and V is TRBV7-2; D may be TRBD2 (5 bases). V lost 4 bases and J 6 bases, leaving 16 bases between the germline ends. Germline V CDR1 and CDR2: SGHTA, FQGNSA. CDR3 size: 15 residues. This chain's CDR3 is CASSSGLVIGNEQFF. The CDR3 region has the DNA TGTGCCAGCAGCTCCGGACTCGTAATAGGCAATGAGCAGTTCTTC.

This chain uses TRBV25-1 with TRBJ1-3; D unclear. Germline values: CDR1 MGHDK, CDR2 SYGVNS. CDR3 length: 14 amino acids. The V end lost 3 bases, the J end lost 7 bases, and 13 bases lay between the germline ends. The chain's CDR3 is CASSDNPGMNTIYF. In DNA, the CDR3 is TGTGCCAGCAGTGATAACCCCGGCATGAACACCATATATTTT.

The J gene is TRBJ1-3, the V gene TRBV9; no definite D call. This CDR3 spans 17 amino acids. Germline assignment: CDR1 SGDLS and CDR2 YYNGEE. Deletions cut 2 bases from V and 3 bases from J, with 18 bases between. The CDR3 is CASSVNPGSSFGNTIYF. The CDR3 DNA reads TGTGCCAGCAGCGTTAATCCAGGATCGAGCTTTGGAAACACCATATATTTT.

The chain is built from TRBV18 and TRBJ1-1, with TRBD1 matching 9 bases. The ends lost 5 bases at V and 0 bases at J; junction bases unmatched: 1. Germline assignment: CDR1 KGHSH and CDR2 LQKENI. The CDR3 extends over 14 amino acids. The CDR3 region is CASSGQGLNTEAFF. As DNA, the CDR3 is TGTGCCAGCTCAGGACAGGGGTTGAACACTGAAGCTTTCTTT.